The text below deals with one TCR beta chain. This clonotype was detected ten times or more. Its antigen is not yet known. Base quality data are lacking; no much larger clone is found one base away. CDR1 is given as DFQATT and CDR2 as SNEGSKA, both from the germline V gene (reference sequence). From the cysteine up to the phenylalanine, the CDR3 has a length of 11 residues. Only the CDR3 region is kept as DNA, spanning 33 bases read in frame from base 1. V loses 0 bases of germline sequence and J loses 5 bases, and the interval between the two ends is 4 bases. The data are from a study of neurological immune-mediated disorders (dated 2019 in TCRdb). Background for the entire study: Among the approximately 35 multiple sclerosis patients, approximately 30 had relapsing-remitting MS and 3 had secondary progressive MS. Peripheral blood TCR-beta repertoires from HTLV-I-associated myelopathy (HAM/TSP) patients, multiple sclerosis patients and healthy controls were compared by UMI-based sequencing. The approximately 100 TCR-beta libraries included longitudinal samples, technical triplicates and paired sorted CD4+ and CD8+ T-cell subsets alongside PBMC samples. Of the approximately 68 subjects in the cohort, around 14 were HAM/TSP patients, some 35 were multiple sclerosis patients, and around 20 were healthy controls. Beyond this particular receptor, the publication reports: No association of the MS cluster with clinical or MRI features was observed, and the need for larger cohorts was stated by the authors. No identical CDR3 amino acid sequences were found to be shared among expanded clones across subjects, suggesting that TCR-beta repertoires were private in all groups. TCR clonal expansion was greatest in HAM/TSP patients and smallest in MS patients, who ranked below even healthy controls. Phylogenetic analysis grouped repertoires from 18 of 34 MS patients into a cluster of related CDR3 sequences, suggesting a possible repertoire-level signature.

cDNA synthesis used template-switch 5'RACE with a primer carrying a 10-nucleotide random unique molecular identifier tagging each TCR transcript. Over 180 million TCR-beta sequences, covering 15-18 subjects, were produced in each sequencing run. Total RNA was extracted with the RNeasy kit. Using the KAPA Real-time Library Amplification kit, TCR-beta VDJ regions were amplified with primers for the TCR constant region and the 5'RACE anchor. Sample indexes and Illumina adaptors were added in a first PCR, and a second PCR then increased library yield. After Ampure bead purification, the TCR product of roughly 650 bp was size-selected on a 2% E-gel SizeSelection system. Before pooling, library quality was checked on a Bioanalyzer, concentration was measured with Qubit, and libraries were quantified with the Kapa Library Quantification kit. Paired-end 2 x 150 bp sequencing of the libraries was performed on an Illumina HiSeq 2500. To increase sequence diversity, about 23-32% phiX was spiked into each library pool. The paper's processing steps were these. Quality-filtered reads were processed with the UMI-based MiGEC pipeline, and over 85% of raw TCR sequences were removed by the MiGEC pipeline during error correction. VDJ genes were aligned to IMGT germline references, and each clonotype was defined by a unique CDR3 amino acid sequence together with V-J genes. Clonal expansion, Shannon diversity and CDR3 relatedness (CalcPairwiseDistances, ClusterSamples) were evaluated with VDJtools, and phylogenetic trees were built with CLCbio workbench. Using coefficient-of-variation modelling across technical triplicates, the study counted a clone as expanded if it had at least 8 unique UMIs. The public reads were run again by TCRdb, first through fastp at Q25 and then through MiXCR, and only productive beta chains were kept. Each entry is one CDR3 protein sequence, shown with its most common DNA and genes. V and J calls and clone size were set by TCRdb, not the authors. Across this sample there are 55,000 to 75,000 distinct CDR3 sequences, with around 5.1% seen only once. The ten largest make up about 5.3% of the sample.

Unsorted PBMC libraries were generated from 2 million PBMCs stored in RNAlater at -80 °C until RNA extraction. The multiple sclerosis patients were enrolled in a US clinical protocol that evaluated disease progression with magnetic resonance imaging. PBMCs were separated from peripheral blood using Ficoll-Hypaque density gradient centrifugation and then cryopreserved in liquid nitrogen. Recombination connected TRBV20-1 to TRBJ1-2; no D segment can be confidently identified. The sequenced material came from PBMCs. This receptor was identified in a human donor with multiple sclerosis. The donor label of this sample is uncertain. The CDR3 has the sequence CSARDAYGYTF. The sequenced DNA is TGCAGTGCTAGAGATGCATATGGCTACACCTTC.